The sequence of this T cell receptor beta chain was determined in a study of Ad26.COV2.S vaccination and SARS-CoV-2 variants. About the study: Recipients of Ad26.COV2.S got it intramuscularly, once or twice 56 days apart.

This clone has only a few counts. Its specificity is not known. Treatment specified: approximately 18 received Ad26.COV2.S at low or high dose, single or two shots; roughly 5 received placebo; per-sample allocation not given. After the first vaccine or placebo injection, samples were drawn on day 63. The individual, an adult aged 18-55 years, was a donor in Boston. There are 15 residues in the CDR3. Germline-derived CDR1 and CDR2 are MNHEY and SMNVEV (reference sequence). V trimming: 8 bases; J trimming: 0 bases; junction bases outside the gene matches: 5. Produced via immunoSEQ multiplex PCR; TCRdb's table is partial and in-frame only. The sample holds 430,000 or so clones, about nine tenths seen once. Overall study findings and caveats: Measurement of non-spike TCR breadth gave similar results in vaccine and placebo recipients. Those who received the vaccine showed greater spike-specific TCR breadth than those given placebo.

This material consisted of peripheral blood, taken in a trial of Ad26.COV2.S vaccine versus placebo. The chain is built from TRBV27 and TRBJ1-5, with 9 bases that match TRBD1. This receptor was obtained from a person between 18 and 65 years old who received the Ad26.COV2.S COVID-19 vaccine or a placebo. The CDR3 DNA is TGTGCCAGCGCTACAGGGGGCGTTAGCAATCAGCCCCAGCATTTT. Translated: CASATGGVSNQPQHF.